The 32 T cell receptor beta chains reported below all come from one sample, sequenced in a study of T cell responses to AZD1222 COVID-19 vaccine. Here immunoSEQ multiplex PCR was the method, and the copy in TCRdb shows in-frame clones only, minus some. The repertoire consists of about 60,000 clones, with approximately 86% occurring once and the leading ten covering around 15%. Source: peripheral blood, taken on day 0 of AZD1222 vaccination. These receptors were taken from an adult in good health.

The chain links TRBV5-1 to TRBJ2-7, with a weak D call TRBD1 (6 bases). The CDR3 is 14 amino acids. CDR1 and CDR2 from the germline V gene are SGHRS and YFSETQ. The V end was cut by 2 bases, the J end by 3 bases, with 12 bases between. The CDR3 reads CASSFRDNDYEQYF. In DNA form, the CDR3 reads TGCGCCAGCAGCTTCCGGGACAACGACTACGAGCAGTACTTC.

The rearrangement uses TRBV2 and TRBJ1-1, with unresolved D. Trimming took 9 bases from V and 1 from J, leaving 15 bases between them. Looked up from germline, CDR1 is SNHLY and CDR2 is FYNNEI. This CDR3 is built from 14 residues. The CDR3 DNA sequence: TGTGCCAGTTTAGTTCCTCCGACGAACACTGAAGCTTTCTTT. Protein: CASLVPPTNTEAFF.

The V gene is TRBV28, the J gene TRBJ1-1; unclear D gene. Trimming stripped 5 bases from V and 5 bases from J, with 6 bases between. CDR1 MDHEN and CDR2 SYDVKM come from the germline V gene. The CDR3 extends over 11 amino acids. The CDR3 nucleotides are TGTGCCAGCAGTGGGGATACTGAAGCTTTCTTT. Translation gives CASSGDTEAFF.

The rearrangement links TRBV2 to TRBJ1-2; 9 bases are a match to TRBD1. CDR3 size: 12 residues. V dropped 8 bases and J dropped 2; count of bases not matched to a gene: 0. Germline V lookup: CDR1 SNHLY, CDR2 FYNNEI. Here the CDR3 reads CASGQGNYGYTF. The CDR3 nucleotides read TGTGCCAGCGGACAGGGGAACTATGGCTACACCTTC.

This chain links TRBV3-1 (or the pseudogene TRBV3-2) with TRBJ2-1, with D hard to call. Germline CDR1 reads LGHDT; CDR2 reads YNNKEL (reference sequence). Trimming cost V 0 bases and J 6 bases, with 15 bases left between them. The CDR3 contains 16 residues. The CDR3 DNA sequence: TGTGCCAGCAGCCAAGATCTCCAGTTTCTACCCAATGAGCAGTTCTTC. It is translated as CASSQDLQFLPNEQFF.

The V call is TRBV19, the J call TRBJ1-5; D call uncertain. V was clipped by 5 bases and J by 6 bases, with 14 bases between them. The CDR3 spans 14 residues. The germline V gene has CDR1 LNHDA and CDR2 SQIVND (reference sequence). Written as DNA, the CDR3 is TGTGCCAGTAGTTCGAGCGGGGAGTTTCAGCCCCAGCATTTT. Translating it yields CASSSSGEFQPQHF.

The rearrangement links TRBV30 to TRBJ2-1; D possibly uses TRBD1 or TRBD2 (5 bases each). Per the germline V gene, CDR1 is GTSNPN and CDR2 is SVGIG (reference sequence). This CDR3 contains 16 residues. With 0 bases removed from V and 6 bases from J, the gap between germline ends came to 18 bases. The CDR3 spells CAWSVRSGTRANEQFF. The CDR3, as DNA: TGTGCCTGGAGTGTACGATCAGGGACCAGAGCCAATGAGCAGTTCTTC.

There are a few counts of this clone. J is TRBJ1-2 and V is TRBV28; 12 nucleotides match TRBD1. This CDR3 contains 16 residues. Germline lookup yields CDR1 MDHEN and CDR2 SYDVKM. Losses at the gene ends were 2 bases for V and 2 bases for J; bases not matched to a gene: 3. The CDR3: CASSLGGQGANYGYTF. The CDR3, as DNA: TGTGCCAGCAGTTTAGGGGGACAGGGGGCGAACTATGGCTACACCTTC.

This chain connects TRBV2 to TRBJ2-6; the match to TRBD2 covers 12 bases. The germline gives CDR1 SNHLY, CDR2 FYNNEI. The CDR3 loop spans 18 amino acids. J gave up 0 bases and V 9 bases, and 9 bases lay outside the gene matches. The CDR3 DNA is TGTGCCAGTGCTGACTCGACTAGCGGGAGCTCTGGGGCCAACGTCCTGACTTTC. Translation gives CASADSTSGSSGANVLTF.

A single count supports this clone. This chain uses TRBV7-9 with TRBJ1-3; D possibly corresponds to TRBD1 (5 bases). Germline V gene sequence: CDR1 SEHNR, CDR2 FQNEAQ (reference sequence). The V and J ends lost 4 bases and 0 bases respectively, with 13 bases between them. This CDR3 spans 16 amino acids. CDR3 DNA sequence: TGTGCCAGCAGCTCCCAGACAGCTCTCTCTGGAAACACCATATATTTT. Its protein is CASSSQTALSGNTIYF.

The J gene is TRBJ2-7, the V gene TRBV7-2, with D tentatively TRBD2 (5 bases). The CDR3 has 17 amino acids. Germline V gene data show CDR1 as SGHTA and CDR2 as FQGNSA. Trimming cost V 2 bases and J 0 bases, with 17 bases left between them. In DNA, the CDR3 is TGTGCCAGCAGCTTACTTAGGCCTCCCCGGGGCTCCTACGAGCAGTACTTC. Translated: CASSLLRPPRGSYEQYF.

V is TRBV11-3 and J is TRBJ2-7; 7 positions match TRBD1. Germline V gene lookup returns CDR1 SGHNT and CDR2 YENEEA. The V and J ends lost 5 bases and 3 bases, in that order; junction bases with no gene match: 13. CDR3 length equals 16 residues. The CDR3 sequence is CASSPDGTAGVYEQYF. DNA for the CDR3: TGTGCCAGCAGCCCGGACGGGACAGCTGGCGTCTACGAGCAGTACTTC.

This clone has a single count. This chain connects TRBV30 to TRBJ1-2; the D is unclear. This CDR3 comprises 14 residues. Germline assignment: CDR1 GTSNPN and CDR2 SVGIG (reference sequence). With 4 bases removed from V and 0 bases from J, the gap between germline ends came to 12 bases. CDR3 residues: CAWTSLVANYGYTF. The CDR3 DNA follows: TGTGCCTGGACCTCCCTGGTAGCTAACTATGGCTACACCTTC.

This chain's CDR3 is CASSLATDNTEAFF. In nucleotides, the CDR3 is TGCGCCAGCAGCTTGGCGACGGACAACACTGAAGCTTTCTTT. This chain joins TRBV5-1 and TRBJ1-1, with unresolved D. The germline V and J ends were trimmed by 0 bases and 2 bases, with 8 bases remaining between them. Per the germline V gene, CDR1 is SGHRS and CDR2 is YFSETQ. The CDR3 loop spans 14 amino acids.

This rearrangement joins TRBV5-4 to TRBJ2-3, with TRBD2 matching 9 bases. Germline-derived CDR1 and CDR2 are SGHNT and YYREEE (reference sequence). The ends lost 4 bases at V and 1 base at J; junction bases unmatched: 10. The CDR3 totals 17 residues. DNA for the CDR3: TGTGCCAGCAGCAAGAGTGCGGGAGGGGCAGGCACAGATACGCAGTATTTT. It encodes CASSKSAGGAGTDTQYF.

V gene TRBV25-1 combines with J gene TRBJ1-2; D not certain. Germline loops: CDR1 MGHDK, CDR2 SYGVNS. V dropped 6 bases and J dropped 2 bases, with 4 bases sitting between them. The CDR3 spans 11 residues. The CDR3: CASRENYGYTF. CDR3 nucleotide sequence: TGTGCCAGCAGAGAGAACTATGGCTACACCTTC.

V is TRBV28 and J is TRBJ1-4, with 7 bases that match TRBD1. Unmatched junction bases numbered 15, after V lost 4 bases and J lost 10 bases. The length of the CDR3 is 16 residues. In germline, CDR1 is MDHEN, CDR2 SYDVKM. The CDR3 DNA is TGTGCCAGCAGTTCTCATTACGACAGGGCCGGAAGAAAACTGTTTTTT. Translating it yields CASSSHYDRAGRKLFF. The full variable domain, its missing parts supplied by reference TRBV28 and TRBJ1-4, is DVKVTQSSRYLVKRTGEKVFLECVQDMDHENMFWYRQDPGLGLRLIYFSYDVKMKEKGDIPEGYSVSREKKERFSLILESASTNQTSMYLCASSSHYDRAGRKLFFGSGTQLSVL.

This chain joins TRBV5-1 and TRBJ2-5; 8 bases agree with TRBD2. V lost 4 bases to trimming and J lost 1 base; unmatched junction nucleotides: 3. The CDR3 totals 14 residues. Germline V gene lookup returns CDR1 SGHRS and CDR2 YFSETQ. CDR3 in DNA: TGCGCCAGCAGCACCGGACTAGCCCAAGAGACCCAGTACTTC. It encodes CASSTGLAQETQYF.

Details on this clone: Distinct nucleotide sequences in the sample also encode this CDR3. The CDR3 region is CAWSVGGSSYEQYF. The CDR3 coding sequence is TGTGCCTGGAGTGTAGGCGGGAGCTCCTACGAGCAGTACTTC. This chain links TRBV30 with TRBJ2-7, with 7 bases identical to TRBD2. V lost 0 bases to trimming and J lost 0 bases; unmatched junction nucleotides: 2. The CDR3 contains 14 residues. The germline V gene encodes CDR1 GTSNPN and CDR2 SVGIG (reference sequence).

The chain employs TRBV7-9 and TRBJ2-7; 8 positions agree with TRBD1. The length of the CDR3 is 13 residues. V was clipped by 5 bases and J by 6 bases; unmatched bases: 6. CDR1 and CDR2 from the germline V gene are SEHNR and FQNEAQ (reference sequence). CDR3 sequence: CASSGQGLSEQYF. CDR3 sequence (DNA): TGTGCCAGCAGCGGACAGGGCTTAAGCGAGCAGTACTTC.

This clone has only one observation. The J gene is TRBJ2-3, the V gene TRBV19; unclear D gene. In germline, CDR1 is LNHDA, CDR2 SQIVND (reference sequence). The CDR3 consists of 15 residues. V was shortened by 3 bases and J by 2 bases, with 12 bases between the two germline ends. CDR3 sequence (DNA): TGTGCCAGTAGTATTACTCACAGACCCACAGATACGCAGTATTTT. As protein: CASSITHRPTDTQYF.

The chain couples TRBV5-8 to TRBJ1-2; the D is unclear. The CDR3 loop spans 15 amino acids. V was pared by 0 bases and J by 2 bases, with 11 bases between. Germline CDR1 and CDR2: SGHTS and YDEGEE. DNA for the CDR3: TGTGCCAGCAGCTTGGTTCGGGAAAAGAACTATGGCTACACCTTC. Protein sequence: CASSLVREKNYGYTF.

The CDR3, as DNA: TGCAGTGCTAGAGACTACGAGCAGTACTTC. It codes for CSARDYEQYF. The chain links TRBV20-1 to TRBJ2-7; D is unresolved. Germline-derived CDR1 and CDR2 are DFQATT and SNEGSKA (reference sequence). V shed 0 bases and J shed 3 bases, with 0 bases lying between them. CDR3 size: 10 residues.

The chain couples TRBV10-3 to TRBJ2-1; the D is unclear. Germline loops: CDR1 ENHRY, CDR2 SYGVKD. The CDR3 is 13 amino acids. V lost 0 bases and J lost 6, with 6 bases in between. CDR3 residues: CAISESTRNEQFF. The CDR3 coding sequence is TGTGCCATCAGTGAGTCGACTCGCAATGAGCAGTTCTTC.

This rearrangement joins TRBV15 to TRBJ1-1; D is unresolved. V was pared by 3 bases and J by 0 bases, with 11 bases between. The CDR3 is 15 amino acids. Germline V CDR1 and CDR2: LNHNV, YYDKDF (reference sequence). In DNA form, the CDR3 reads TGTGCCACCAGCAGGCAGAGGGCCATGAACACTGAAGCTTTCTTT. Its translation: CATSRQRAMNTEAFF.

The chain has TRBV2 and TRBJ1-6; D gene unclear. Trimming stripped 7 bases from V and 3 bases from J, with 10 bases between. The CDR3 has 14 amino acids. Germline V CDR1 and CDR2: SNHLY, FYNNEI. CDR3 in amino acids: CASKATIYNSPLHF. Written as DNA, the CDR3 is TGTGCCAGCAAAGCTACAATCTATAATTCACCCCTCCACTTT.

The V and J genes are TRBV7-6 and TRBJ1-5; D is uncertain. Trimming shortened V by 5 bases and J by 11 bases, and 22 bases separated the two germline ends. The germline gives CDR1 SGHVS, CDR2 FNYEAQ. The CDR3 spans 15 residues. The CDR3 nucleotides are TGTGCCAGCAGCATCCCCCCGATGGAGCAATCAGCCCAGCATTTT. This gives the protein CASSIPPMEQSAQHF.

The chain recombines TRBV4-2 with TRBJ2-3; D remains unclear. This CDR3 has 18 residues. CDR1 is LGHNA and CDR2 is YNFKEQ in the germline V gene. Deletions cut 0 bases from V and 6 bases from J, with 22 bases between. The CDR3 DNA follows: TGTGCCAGCAGCCAAGAAGTGGGCCCCAATCCGTTAGCCGATACGCAGTATTTT. Its translation: CASSQEVGPNPLADTQYF.

This chain uses TRBV5-1 with TRBJ2-2; D not resolved. The CDR3 is 13 residues long. Trimming stripped 4 bases from V and 2 bases from J, with 6 bases between. The germline V gene has CDR1 SGHRS and CDR2 YFSETQ. The CDR3 is CASSPINTGELFF. CDR3 bases: TGCGCCAGCAGCCCTATAAACACCGGGGAGCTGTTTTTT.

With regard to this clone: One end of the junction is discordant with germline, which a read error may explain. The chain combines TRBV7-7 with TRBJ2-7; 16 bases are shared with TRBD2. This CDR3 has 16 residues. Germline lookup yields CDR1 SSHAT and CDR2 FNYEAQ (reference sequence). CDR3 in amino acids: CASSPGLAGGVYEQYF. The CDR3 nucleotides are TGTGCTAGCAGCCCGGGACTAGCGGGAGGGGTCTACGAGCAGTACTTC. The complete variable domain, with remaining parts taken from reference TRBV7-7 and TRBJ2-7, reads GAGVSQSPRYKVTKRGQDVTLRCDPISSHATLYWYQQALGQGPEFLTYFNYEAQPDKSGLPSDRFSAERPEGSISTLTIQRTEQRDSAMYRCASSPGLAGGVYEQYFGPGTRLTVT.

The chain employs TRBV19 and TRBJ1-5; TRBD1 matches 9 bases. This CDR3 is built from 17 residues. With V trimmed by 7 bases and J by 3 bases, 13 bases remained unmatched. CDR1 LNHDA and CDR2 SQIVND come from the germline V gene (reference sequence). The CDR3 DNA reads TGTGCCAGTATCAGGACAGGGGACCTTATTTACAATCAGCCCCAGCATTTT. It codes for CASIRTGDLIYNQPQHF.

This clone was detected once. This chain connects TRBV28 to TRBJ2-7; perhaps D is TRBD1 or TRBD2 (5 bases each). This CDR3 is built from 15 residues. Germline CDR1 is MDHEN and CDR2 is SYDVKM. Deletions cut 5 bases from V and 2 bases from J, with 16 bases between. The CDR3 here is CASSLWGSSPYEQYF. The CDR3, as DNA: TGTGCCAGCAGTCTCTGGGGGAGTTCGCCCTACGAGCAGTACTTC.